The clone carrying this TCR beta chain was observed at least ten times. Antigen unknown. This entry belongs to a study of neurological immune-mediated disorders. About the research overall: For the 35 or so multiple sclerosis patients, the disease was relapsing-remitting in some 31 and secondary progressive in 3.

CDR3 size: 16 residues. Germline CDR1 DFQATT, CDR2 SNEGSKA (reference sequence). J lost 4 bases, V lost 1 base, and 8 bases had no gene match. 5'RACE with 10-nucleotide random UMIs produced the cDNA. TCRdb reprocessed the 5' RACE reads with MiXCR, giving one entry per CDR3 protein. The sample has 55,000 to 75,000 distinct CDR3 sequences, roughly 5.6% seen once. Study-wide points: It was HTLV-1-associated myelopathy that showed the most TCR clonal expansion, while multiple sclerosis showed the least, falling below healthy controls. One related-CDR3 cluster, identified by phylogenetic grouping, held the repertoires of 18 of 34 multiple sclerosis patients and was a possible signature.

Sequencing was performed on PBMCs. The chain joins TRBV20-1 to TRBJ2-1, with 9 bases identical to TRBD2. The origin of this receptor is a human donor with multiple sclerosis. The donor label of this sample is uncertain. The CDR3 DNA is TGCAGTGCTAGAGGTGTAAGCGGGGGGTCTTACAATGAGCAGTTCTTC. This codes for CSARGVSGGSYNEQFF.